This T cell receptor (beta chain) comes out of a study of radiotherapy plus CTLA-4 blockade in lung cancer. As for the study in general: Disease control was present in 25% to 35% of patients, and objective responses in around 20%. Points from the study as a whole: Some TCR clones had been derived from tumors. These clones expanded in peripheral blood after radiotherapy plus ipilimumab.

Sequencing was performed with immunoSEQ multiplex PCR; in TCRdb, only in-frame clones are kept and a portion is missing. The data hold nearly 15,000 clones, with 72% observed a single time. As for this clone: Its antigen is as yet unknown.

It was focal radiation plus CTLA-4 blockade with ipilimumab that patients with chemo-refractory metastatic non-small-cell lung cancer received. V shed 3 bases, J shed 12 bases, and the junction held 6 bases outside the gene matches. Per germline, CDR1 SQVTM and CDR2 ANQGSEA. The CDR3 spans 12 residues. The source is a human donor with non-small cell lung cancer whose response to radiotherapy plus ipilimumab could not be evaluated. The specimen comprised peripheral blood, sampled from a patient treated with radiotherapy plus ipilimumab. The chain carries TRBV29-1 and TRBJ1-1, with 11 nucleotides matching TRBD1. Here the CDR3 DNA reads TGCAGCGTTGATGGGGACAGGGGGGATTCTTTCTTT. Translation gives CSVDGDRGDSFF.